The 22 T cell receptor beta chains below were found in one sample sequenced in a study of blood T cell repertoires in COVID-19. Data came from immunoSEQ multiplex PCR; TCRdb stores just in-frame clones and leaves some out. In the table there are 40,000 to 55,000 clones, 65% to 90% of which are singletons. Specimen: peripheral blood. These TCRs come from a human donor in a cohort sampled during active COVID-19.

The V call is TRBV4-2, the J call TRBJ2-2; 7 positions match TRBD1. The CDR3 runs 17 residues. Germline assignment: CDR1 LGHNA and CDR2 YNFKEQ. Losses at the gene ends were 0 bases for V and 5 bases for J; bases not matched to a gene: 9. In nucleotides, the CDR3 is TGTGCCAGCAGCCAAGATAACAGGGGTCTAAGGACCGGGGAGCTGTTTTTT. It yields the protein CASSQDNRGLRTGELFF.

This chain uses TRBV6-5 with TRBJ1-2, with D perhaps matching TRBD1 (6 bases). This CDR3 has 16 amino acids. Germline V CDR1 and CDR2: MNHEY, SVGAGI. The V and J ends lost 5 bases and 0 bases respectively, with 16 bases between them. CDR3 DNA sequence: TGTGCCAGCAGTAACTTAAGACAGGAGACTAACTATGGCTACACCTTC. Its translation: CASSNLRQETNYGYTF.

The chain employs TRBV6-6 and TRBJ2-2; 8 bases are shared with TRBD1. The J segment lost 5 bases and the V segment lost 10 bases, leaving 9 bases of the junction unmatched. Germline loops: CDR1 MNHNY, CDR2 SVGAGI (reference sequence). This CDR3 region has 14 residues. The CDR3 nucleotides are TGTGCCACCGCCCCGGACAGGGCAACCGGGGAGCTGTTTTTT. It codes for CATAPDRATGELFF.

The chain couples TRBV3-1 (or the pseudogene TRBV3-2) to TRBJ1-2; tentatively, D is TRBD1 (6 bases). V lost 1 base to trimming and J lost 1 base, with 19 bases between them. CDR1 is LGHDT, CDR2 YNNKEL, per germline (reference sequence). The CDR3 loop spans 18 amino acids. The CDR3 region has the DNA TGTGCCAGCAGCCAAGGCCTTGGGGACAACTTAATTAACTATGGCTACACCTTC. This codes for CASSQGLGDNLINYGYTF.

The V gene is TRBV5-6, the J gene TRBJ1-4, with D perhaps TRBD1 (5 bases). Germline V CDR1 and CDR2: SGHDT, YYEEEE. The germline V and J ends were trimmed by 0 bases and 5 bases, with 14 bases remaining between them. The CDR3 is made up of 16 amino acids. CDR3 DNA: TGTGCCAGCAGCTTGGGTTCAGGACACCCAAATGAAAAACTGTTTTTT. Encoded protein: CASSLGSGHPNEKLFF.

The chain joins TRBV11-3 to TRBJ1-1; perhaps TRBD1 as D (6 bases). Trimming cost V 5 bases and J 7 bases, with 29 bases left between them. From germline, CDR1 is SGHNT and CDR2 YENEEA. The CDR3 spans 18 residues. The CDR3 reads CASSPRAGRGTRANEAFF. The CDR3 nucleotides are TGTGCCAGCAGCCCCCGGGCCGGGAGGGGGACACGTGCAAATGAAGCTTTCTTT.

The gene calls are TRBV2 and TRBJ1-2, with 7 bases lining up with TRBD1. The CDR3 has 13 amino acids. Germline-derived CDR1 and CDR2 are SNHLY and FYNNEI. Trimming took 2 bases from V and 7 from J; bases not matched to a gene: 4. The CDR3 region is CASSERGPGGYTF. The CDR3 DNA reads TGTGCCAGCAGTGAAAGGGGGCCCGGTGGCTACACCTTC.

The chain has TRBV5-1 and TRBJ2-1; TRBD2 matches at 7 bases. This CDR3 is built from 14 residues. The V gene end was trimmed by 4 bases and the J gene end by 5 bases; junction bases not matched to a gene: 6. The germline V gene encodes CDR1 SGHRS and CDR2 YFSETQ. The DNA for the CDR3 is TGCGCCAGCAGCCAGACTAGCATTAACAATGAGCAGTTCTTC. This sequence encodes CASSQTSINNEQFF.

The chain employs TRBV7-2 and TRBJ1-2; no clear D. V was clipped by 8 bases and J by 7 bases, with 14 bases between them. The length of the CDR3 is 12 residues. The germline gives CDR1 SGHTA, CDR2 FQGNSA. The CDR3 region is CASGEVGFGYTF. The CDR3 region has the DNA TGTGCCAGCGGAGAGGTGGGTTTTGGCTACACCTTC.

This chain connects TRBV19 to TRBJ2-5; perhaps TRBD1 as D (5 bases). The germline V gene has CDR1 LNHDA and CDR2 SQIVND (reference sequence). Trimming stripped 7 bases from V and 4 bases from J, with 16 bases between. The CDR3 has 14 amino acids. The CDR3 nucleotides are TGTGCCAGTACCCCTGGGCAGGGTCGAGAGACCCAGTACTTC. Protein: CASTPGQGRETQYF. The variable domain in full, with the rest retrieved from reference TRBV19 and TRBJ2-5, is DGGITQSPKYLFRKEGQNVTLSCEQNLNHDAMYWYRQDPGQGLRLIYYSQIVNDFQKGDIAEGYSVSREKKESFPLTVTSAQKNPTAFYLCASTPGQGRETQYFGPGTRLLVL.

The table lists this clone with a few counts. Other nucleotide sequences in the sample specify the same CDR3. The chain carries TRBV6-2 or TRBV6-3 and TRBJ1-1; D is unresolved. The CDR3 length is 14 residues. Trimming took 0 bases from V and 8 from J, leaving 13 bases between them. Germline V CDR1 and CDR2: MNHEY, SVGEGT. DNA of the CDR3: TGTGCCAGCAGTTACTCGAGGAGCCTATCCGAAGCTTTCTTT. Residues: CASSYSRSLSEAFF.

This clone is a singleton in its sample. The chain is built from TRBV11-3 and TRBJ2-3; D gene uncertain. Germline V CDR1 and CDR2: SGHNT, YENEEA. V was clipped by 1 base and J by 2 bases, with 10 bases between them. The CDR3 has 15 amino acids. Here the CDR3 DNA reads TGTGCCAGCAGCTTAGGTGCGAGCAACACAGATACGCAGTATTTT. As protein: CASSLGASNTDTQYF.

The gene calls are TRBV7-6 and TRBJ1-4; unclear D gene. CDR1 and CDR2 from the germline V gene are SGHVS and FNYEAQ. The CDR3 has 15 amino acids. Trimming removed 3 bases at V and 8 bases at J, with 16 bases between. The CDR3 sequence is CASSFGGKGLEKLFF. For the CDR3, the DNA is TGTGCCAGCAGCTTTGGCGGGAAAGGGTTAGAAAAACTGTTTTTT.

The CDR3 spells CASSQEGLGTDTQYF. CDR3 in DNA: TGCGCCAGCAGCCAAGAGGGACTAGGCACAGATACGCAGTATTTT. The genes are TRBV4-1 and TRBJ2-3, with TRBD2 identical over 8 bases. Trimming cost V 0 bases and J 1 base; bases outside gene matches: 0. This CDR3 has 15 amino acids. Per germline, CDR1 MGHRA and CDR2 YSYEKL.

This sequence joins TRBV4-1 and TRBJ2-1; 10 bases match TRBD1. CDR1 and CDR2 (germline): MGHRA, YSYEKL. The CDR3 spans 17 residues. The trim removed 0 bases at V and 4 bases at J, leaving 6 bases unmatched. Here the CDR3 DNA reads TGCGCCAGCAGCCAAGAGGGGGACAGGGGTATTTACAATGAGCAGTTCTTC. Protein product: CASSQEGDRGIYNEQFF.

V gene TRBV4-2 combines with J gene TRBJ1-2; weak D call: TRBD1 (5 bases). CDR3 length: 16 amino acids. Per the germline V gene, CDR1 is LGHNA and CDR2 is YNFKEQ. V lost 0 bases and J 3 bases, leaving 14 bases between the germline ends. DNA for the CDR3: TGTGCCAGCAGCCAAGATGCAAAGAAGGGGCACTATGGCTACACCTTC. This translates into CASSQDAKKGHYGYTF.

The chain is built from TRBV6-2 or TRBV6-3 and TRBJ2-2, with 10 bases aligning to TRBD2. The V and J ends lost 5 bases and 0 bases, in that order; junction bases with no gene match: 0. This CDR3 has 15 residues. CDR1 and CDR2 from the germline V gene are MNHEY and SVGEGT. The CDR3 loop reads CASSGTSANTGELFF. The CDR3 nucleotides are TGTGCCAGCAGTGGGACTAGCGCGAACACCGGGGAGCTGTTTTTT.

The rearrangement links TRBV6-5 to TRBJ2-7; 9 nucleotides align to TRBD1. This CDR3 is 15 amino acids long. With 6 bases clipped from V and 0 bases from J, the junction kept 6 bases outside the gene matches. CDR1 and CDR2 (germline): MNHEY, SVGAGI. For the CDR3, the DNA is TGTGCCAGCAGCCCCGGGACAGGGTACTCCTACGAGCAGTACTTC. Encoded protein: CASSPGTGYSYEQYF.

The rearrangement links TRBV5-6 to TRBJ1-6, with 9 bases fitting TRBD1. V lost 3 bases to trimming and J lost 6 bases; unmatched junction nucleotides: 4. Germline values: CDR1 SGHDT, CDR2 YYEEEE. The CDR3 has 15 residues. Here the CDR3 reads CASSWGQGVNSPLHF. DNA for the CDR3: TGTGCCAGCAGCTGGGGACAGGGAGTTAATTCACCCCTCCACTTT.

This clone appeared once. The chain employs TRBV15 and TRBJ2-1; possible D gene TRBD2, 5 bases. CDR3 length: 16 residues. In germline, CDR1 is LNHNV, CDR2 YYDKDF (reference sequence). Trimming shortened V by 0 bases and J by 15 bases, and 24 bases separated the two germline ends. CDR3 loop: CATSRDLADEGPSGFF. In nucleotides, the CDR3 is TGTGCCACCAGCAGAGATTTGGCCGACGAGGGCCCATCCGGGTTCTTC.

This clone has just a few counts. The chain has TRBV7-3 and TRBJ2-1; perhaps TRBD1 as D (6 bases). The CDR3 extends over 14 amino acids. Germline lookup yields CDR1 SGHTA and CDR2 FQGTGA. V lost 1 base to trimming and J lost 6 bases, with 10 bases between them. CDR3 region: CASSLSGRGNEQFF. CDR3 sequence (DNA): TGTGCCAGCAGCTTAAGTGGCAGGGGCAATGAGCAGTTCTTC.

This clone has only a few counts. The rearrangement joins TRBV30 to TRBJ2-1; 10 bases agree with TRBD2. V gave up 1 base and J gave up 6 bases; unmatched junction bases: 6. Germline V gene lookup returns CDR1 GTSNPN and CDR2 SVGIG (reference sequence). The CDR3 length is 15 residues. CDR3 residues: CAWSEGLAGVNEQFF. DNA for the CDR3: TGTGCCTGGAGTGAAGGGCTAGCGGGAGTCAATGAGCAGTTCTTC.